Sequencing of this T cell receptor beta chain was carried out in a study of tumor-infiltrating lymphocytes in primary liver carcinoma. Study-level background: Ages ranged from 30 to 69, with HCC or mixed HCC-cholangiocarcinoma. All lesions had stage T1-T3 N0M0 and roughly 4.2 to 10 cm widths. Overall study results and limits: When set against blood, tumors had a significantly higher top-250-clone fraction (p = 0.039).

About this clonotype itself: Its antigen is still unknown.

Joint extraction of RNA and DNA used roughly 19-33 mg of bulk tissue that was unsorted. Each participant had primary liver carcinoma, and surgical resection was the treatment. This CDR3 has 15 amino acids. In germline, CDR1 is SQVTM, CDR2 ANQGSEA. Trimming cost V 1 base and J 8 bases; bases outside gene matches: 11. TCR beta cDNA was reverse-transcribed from approximately 0.45 ug of total RNA. The reaction used a constant-region primer and ProtoScript II reverse transcriptase. For TCR beta, libraries were produced by three nested multiplex PCR rounds using slightly modified ARM-PCR. TRBV1-TRBV30 forward primers paired with a C-beta reverse primer were used in the first two PCR rounds, which ran approximately 11 cycles each. One entry per CDR3 protein results from TCRdb running MiXCR on the multiplex PCR reads. The sample has over 75,000 distinct CDR3 sequences, less than 75% seen once.

Sequenced sample: tumor-adjacent normal liver tissue. The receptor's source is a middle-aged man with primary liver carcinoma and hepatitis B virus infection. The chain recombines TRBV29-1 with TRBJ2-1, with TRBD2 identical over 7 bases. The CDR3 region is CSVEGTSGRIDEQFF. CDR3 coding DNA: TGCAGCGTTGAAGGGACTAGTGGGAGAATTGATGAGCAGTTCTTC.